The clone carrying this TCR beta chain was detected ten times or more. The record originates from a study of patients and donors after allogeneic stem cell transplantation. Germline V gene data show CDR1 as DFQATT and CDR2 as SNEGSKA (reference sequence). V trimming: 4 bases; J trimming: 5 bases; junction bases outside the gene matches: 24. The length of the CDR3 is 19 residues. TCRdb fed the RT-PCR reads into MiXCR, producing one record per CDR3 protein. The sample shows roughly 40,000 distinct CDR3 sequences, about 31% of them seen only once. This clonotype was obtained from a human donor who was either an allogeneic HSCT recipient or a stem cell or donor lymphocyte infusion donor (not recorded which). It is not recorded whose cells these are; they may come from a transplant donor. The sequencing input was blood, either unsorted or a sorted T cell fraction (not recorded which). The chain joins TRBV20-1 to TRBJ1-1; 8 positions match TRBD1. Here the CDR3 DNA reads TGCAGTGCTAACCCCGGGACAGGAGTTCAACGGGGGTCGAAAACTGAAGCTTTCTTT. Its protein is CSANPGTGVQRGSKTEAFF.